The clone carrying this T cell receptor beta chain appeared many times. The sample belongs to a study of T cells in Graves' hyperthyroidism and ophthalmopathy. Between the trimmed V and J ends, which lost 2 bases and 0 bases, there was a span of 13 bases. The CDR3 covers 15 residues. The germline gives CDR1 DFQATT, CDR2 SNEGSKA (reference sequence). TCR beta CDR3 sequences were amplified from RNA transcripts. TCR CDR3 underwent first-round RT-PCR with the HTBI primer set. Each CDR3 protein gets one entry after TCRdb re-called the multiplex PCR reads with MiXCR. The data contain around 520,000 distinct CDR3 sequences, less than 15% of them singletons.

Sequenced: blood. The chain links TRBV20-1 to TRBJ1-1; D might be TRBD1 (5 bases). This clonotype was obtained from a woman aged 40 to 50 with Graves' hyperthyroidism. This chain's CDR3 is CSARSGTVMNTEAFF. The DNA for the CDR3 is TGCAGTGCTAGATCGGGGACGGTCATGAACACTGAAGCTTTCTTT.